These T cell receptor beta chains were read from a single sample in a study of beta chain features in type 1 diabetes. Using immunoSEQ multiplex PCR, the repertoire was profiled, and TCRdb retains in-frame clones only, with some absent. The data hold some 250,000 clones, with approximately 11% observed a single time. Source material: naive CD4+ T cells from blood. All receptors derive from a man aged 25-45 years with type 1 diabetes. The CDR3 runs from the conserved cysteine through the conserved F or W. Each record gives: J gene, V gene, CDR3 length, CDR3 protein.

>TRBJ2-2|TRBV5-6|15
CASSFRTFDTGELFF
>TRBJ1-3|TRBV2|13
CASLGDSGNTIYF
>TRBJ2-5|TRBV25-1|15
CASSRLAGGPETQYF
>TRBJ1-1|TRBV28|13
CASSLEVPRRAFF
>TRBJ2-3|TRBV6-6|14
CASSYSRTPDTQYF
>TRBJ2-1|TRBV9|13
CASSVGQPNEQFF
>TRBJ1-2|TRBV2|13
CASSASGQGTRTF
>TRBJ1-4|TRBV5-1|15
CASSTPTGDNEKLFF
>TRBJ1-2|TRBV7-9|13
CASSETENYGYTF
>TRBJ2-7|TRBV9|14
CASSVGQGNYEQYF
>TRBJ1-5|TRBV28|15
CASSSPSGYNQPQHF
>TRBJ2-3|TRBV4-2|16
CASSQETSGGAYTQYF
>TRBJ2-5|TRBV7-2|18
CASSILLHGSGTQETQYF
>TRBJ1-1|TRBV30|13
CAWSASGATEAFF
>TRBJ1-6|TRBV5-1|14
CASKPGGPGSPLHF
>TRBJ1-4|TRBV7-9|14
CASSRSGQGEKLFF
>TRBJ2-2|TRBV7-2|17
CASSLPPSSGGAGELFF
>TRBJ1-1|TRBV19|17
CASSNPGRSRGNTEAFF
>TRBJ1-2|TRBV10-3|15
CAISEAGLSKPGYTF
>TRBJ2-1|TRBV7-2|11
CASSRGGEQFF
>TRBJ1-1|TRBV29-1|14
CSVEDLGRATEAFF
>TRBJ2-7|TRBV5-1|15
CASSLVTGGAGEQYF
>TRBJ1-2|TRBV2|13
CASSAGQNYGYTF
>TRBJ2-3|TRBV5-1|14
CASSSGSSTDTQYF
>TRBJ2-3|TRBV30|16
CAWTPASAGGLGTQYF
>TRBJ1-2|TRBV5-4|15
CASSLDGTGGSGYTF
>TRBJ1-1|TRBV7-9|14
CASSPAGRDTEAFF
>TRBJ1-2|TRBV28|12
CATRQSNYGYTF
>TRBJ1-6|TRBV5-4|14
CASSYLPDNSPLHF
>TRBJ2-7|TRBV7-2|14
CASSPHAGSYEQYF
>TRBJ1-3|TRBV4-3|13
CASSQDSGNTIYF
>TRBJ2-5|TRBV21-1|13
CASSRAGRETQYF
>TRBJ1-1|TRBV30|15
CAWSPQDRENTEAFF
>TRBJ2-3|TRBV5-4|15
CASSQDAAEADTQYF
>TRBJ2-1|TRBV9|15
CASSAPGLAGNEQFF
>TRBJ2-7|TRBV18|15
CASSPQASGAYEQYF
>TRBJ2-5|TRBV5-4|16
CASSSPVDRLQETQYF